The T cell receptor (beta chain) described here comes from a study of OX40 agonist ivuxolimab in advanced cancers. Regarding the research as a whole: Ivuxolimab was an agonistic, fully human IgG2 monoclonal antibody directed against OX40 (CD134), a costimulatory receptor. Intravenous ivuxolimab was administered to patients every 2 weeks at six dose levels: 0.01, 0.1, 0.3, 1.5, 3 and 10 mg/kg. Among the approximately 50 dose-escalation patients, about 19 had hepatocellular carcinoma, roughly 15 melanoma, 9 renal cell carcinoma and 9 head and neck cancer. The dose-escalation cohort was roughly 80% male with a mean age of about 58 years, ranging from 23 to 79. Prior anti-PD-1, anti-PD-L1 or anti-CTLA-4 therapy was permitted, and approximately 40% of dose-escalation patients had received checkpoint inhibitors. Partial responses were achieved by three dose-escalation patients, of whom one had hepatocellular carcinoma and two had cutaneous melanoma. Peripheral TCRbeta sequencing aimed to test whether ivuxolimab altered TCR sequence diversity and caused clonal T-cell expansion. The monotherapy dose-escalation portion (N ≈ 56 patients) of the phase I ivuxolimab trial is reported in the paper.

Patients with autoimmune disease history or receiving systemic immunosuppression were excluded from the trial. Peripheral blood for TCR sequencing was collected from all dose cohorts at baseline, on cycle 4 day 1, and on cycle 7 day 1. The samples were drawn from a first-in-human, open-label, multicenter phase I dose-escalation trial of ivuxolimab. The trial enrolled adults with locally advanced or metastatic head and neck squamous cell, hepatocellular, melanoma or renal cell carcinoma. Before TCR sequencing, CD4+ T cells and CD8+ T cells from peripheral blood were sorted into separate populations. For sequencing of the TCRbeta CDR3 region, genomic DNA was extracted from the sorted cells. The immunoSEQ Assay was used to sequence the TCRbeta CDR3 regions. This is the immuneACCESS table as TCRdb keeps it, with only in-frame sequences that have V and J called. A part of the clones is gone; compared with another copy, unresolved V genes explain less than half, and the rest is unexplained. Within this sample are over 50,000 clones, with roughly 82% of them counted one time only. Together, the top ten hold around 3.9% of the sample.

General conclusions and limits of the study: Antigen specificity was not determined for the clonally expanded peripheral T cells. After ivuxolimab, CD8+ T cells had more expanded clones than CD4+ T cells on average. Low levels of normalized T-cell clonal expansion were also seen in some patients who did not respond. At doses of 0.1 to 3.0 mg/kg, clonal expansion of both CD4+ and CD8+ T cells in blood was seen between baseline and week 6. In partial responders in the 0.1-3.0 mg/kg groups, normalized peripheral clonal expansion was found to be among the lowest, especially among CD8+ T cells.

As to this clone: The antigen it binds to is not known. The input lacks base qualities; no much larger clone sits a single base away.

This clonotype was obtained from an adult with an advanced solid tumor such as melanoma, head and neck, liver or kidney cancer. The specimen comprised CD4+ or CD8+ T cells sorted from blood, sampled in a trial of the OX40 agonist ivuxolimab.

The DNA is TGCGCCAGCTTTAATCCGGGACTAGCATTTAAAGAGACCCAGTACTTC. This sequence encodes CASFNPGLAFKETQYF. The chain links TRBV5-1 with TRBJ2-5, with TRBD2 identical over 9 junction bases. V loses 7 bases at its end and J loses 3 bases; junction bases beyond the gene matches: 13. In the germline V gene, CDR1 corresponds to SGHRS and CDR2 to YFSETQ. From the cysteine through the phenylalanine, the CDR3 covers 16 amino acids. This entry keeps only the CDR3 DNA: 48 bases, framed from base 1.